This T cell receptor (beta chain) was obtained from a study of shared clonotypes between healthy human individuals. This clone occurred once. Method: immunoSEQ multiplex PCR; TCRdb's copy keeps in-frame clones and lacks some. Seen here are hundreds of thousands of clones, 75% to 85% observed once, and the top ten hold roughly 13%. V was clipped by 4 bases and J by 5 bases; unmatched bases: 9. This CDR3 contains 16 residues. CDR1 is SGDLS, CDR2 YYNGEE, per germline. This chain joins TRBV9 and TRBJ1-4; 9 bases line up with TRBD1. Sequenced material: PBMCs. This clonotype was sampled from a middle-aged woman in good health. Some clones in this sample may be carry-over from other donors' samples. Written as DNA, the CDR3 is TGTGCCAGCAGCAGAGACCCCGGGACAGGGAATGAAAAACTGTTTTTT. Translated, it gives CASSRDPGTGNEKLFF.